A selection of T cell receptor beta chains follows, all from one sample in a study of cytomegalovirus exposure and HLA in healthy donors. The assay was immunoSEQ multiplex PCR, and TCRdb's table has in-frame clones only and misses some. Of over 110,000 clones listed, 85% to 90% are singletons. Sequenced input: PBMCs. These receptors originate from a man aged 18 to 35 in good health and CMV-seropositive. The CDR3 runs from the conserved cysteine through the conserved F or W. D genes are given only for firm matches. Part of the rows lack a size; the others show once, few, many or a class for expanded clones.

CDR3 DNA	CDR3 protein	clone size	V gene	J gene	D gene
TGTGCCAGCAGCGCTACAACAGGGGCCGGGGAGCTGTTTTTT	CASSATTGAGELFF	few	TRBV6-1	TRBJ2-2	TRBD1
TGCGCCAGCAGGGAATCAGGGACAGCCAACTCAGAAAAGACCCAGTACTTC	CASRESGTANSEKTQYF	.	TRBV4-1	TRBJ2-5	TRBD1
TGTGCCAGCAGCTTGGAAGAGCCTGGGGCCAACGTCCTGACTTTC	CASSLEEPGANVLTF	.	TRBV5-4	TRBJ2-6	.
TGTGCCAGCAGCAGGGGACTTAATGAAAAACTGTTTTTT	CASSRGLNEKLFF	few	TRBV7-9	TRBJ1-4	.
TGTGCCAGCAGCTTGGACGGGACTAGCGGGGGGGCCTACAATGAGCAGTTCTTC	CASSLDGTSGGAYNEQFF	.	TRBV5-6	TRBJ2-1	TRBD2
TGTGCCAGCAGTGAGGGTGTCAGGGGTACTGAAGCTTTCTTT	CASSEGVRGTEAFF	.	TRBV25-1	TRBJ1-1	.
TGTGCCAGTAGTACACAGTCGAATGAAAAACTGTTTTTT	CASSTQSNEKLFF	.	TRBV19	TRBJ1-4	.
TGCAGCGTTGAAGGCTCTAGCGGGGGGGACAATGAGCAGTTCTTC	CSVEGSSGGDNEQFF	.	TRBV29-1	TRBJ2-1	TRBD2
TGTGCCAGCAAGCCCCACTCGCGGGAGGGCCCCATCGGGGAGCTGTTTTTT	CASKPHSREGPIGELFF	.	TRBV5-8	TRBJ2-2	TRBD2
TGTGCCAGCAAGATGGCAGGGGCAAACACTGAAGCTTTCTTT	CASKMAGANTEAFF	once	TRBV6-6	TRBJ1-1	.
TGTGCCAGCAGCTTAGAAGGTCGTGGGGGAGGACCTATTGAAGCTTTCTTT	CASSLEGRGGGPIEAFF	.	TRBV11-3	TRBJ1-1	.
TGCGCCACTATGGGAGGGGGCTCCTATAATTCACCCCTCCACTTT	CATMGGGSYNSPLHF	.	TRBV10-2	TRBJ1-6	.
TGTGCCAGCAGCTTGGAGCGAGCGGGAGGGCCTTGGGACATTCAGTACTTC	CASSLERAGGPWDIQYF	.	TRBV5-6	TRBJ2-4	TRBD2
TGTGCCAGCAGTGAATCTATAGCGGGGGGAGGCACAGATACGCAGTATTTT	CASSESIAGGGTDTQYF	.	TRBV25-1	TRBJ2-3	TRBD2
TGTGCCAGCAGCGCCGTGGGGCAGGGGATCTATGGCTACACCTTC	CASSAVGQGIYGYTF	.	TRBV2	TRBJ1-2	.
TGCGCCAGCAGGGCGGGGCAGATGAACACTGAAGCTTTCTTT	CASRAGQMNTEAFF	.	TRBV5-1	TRBJ1-1	.
TGTGCCAGCCGAACGGGACAAATTAATGAAAAACTGTTTTTT	CASRTGQINEKLFF	medium-sized	TRBV6-1	TRBJ1-4	.
TGCGCCAGCAGCCCGCACAGGGGCAATCAGCCCCAGCATTTT	CASSPHRGNQPQHF	.	TRBV4-1	TRBJ1-5	.
TGTGCCAGCAGTCCCTCCCAGGGCACCGGGGAGCTGTTTTTT	CASSPSQGTGELFF	few	TRBV6-5	TRBJ2-2	.
TGTGCCAGCAGTTACATGACAGGGGACTATGGCTACACCTTC	CASSYMTGDYGYTF	.	TRBV6-5	TRBJ1-2	TRBD1
TGCAGCGTTACTGGGACAGGGGTATCTAGCTCCTACAATGAGCAGTTCTTC	CSVTGTGVSSSYNEQFF	.	TRBV29-1	TRBJ2-1	TRBD1
TGTGCCAGCTCACCTCGGACAGGGGTTGATGAAGCTTTCTTT	CASSPRTGVDEAFF	.	TRBV18	TRBJ1-1	TRBD1
TGTGCCAGCAGAGTGGGACTAGCGGGAGTGGATACGCAGTATTTT	CASRVGLAGVDTQYF	.	TRBV6-5	TRBJ2-3	TRBD2
TGTGCCAGTAGGATCGAGTACACAGATACGCAGTATTTT	CASRIEYTDTQYF	.	TRBV19	TRBJ2-3	.